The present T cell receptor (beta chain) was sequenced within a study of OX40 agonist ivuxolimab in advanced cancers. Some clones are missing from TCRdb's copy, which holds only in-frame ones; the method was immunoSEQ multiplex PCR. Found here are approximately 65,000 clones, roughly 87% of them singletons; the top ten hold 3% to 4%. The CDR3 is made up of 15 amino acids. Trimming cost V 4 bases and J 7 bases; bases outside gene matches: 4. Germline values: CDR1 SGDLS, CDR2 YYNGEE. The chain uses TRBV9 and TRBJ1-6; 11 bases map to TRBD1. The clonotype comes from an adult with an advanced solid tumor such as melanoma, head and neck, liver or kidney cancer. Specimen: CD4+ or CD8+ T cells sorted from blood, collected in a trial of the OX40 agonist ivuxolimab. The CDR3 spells CASSPRTGGNSPLHF. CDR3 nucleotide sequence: TGTGCCAGCAGCCCCAGGACAGGGGGCAATTCACCCCTCCACTTT. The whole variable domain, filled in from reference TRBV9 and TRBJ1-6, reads DSGVTQTPKHLITATGQRVTLRCSPRSGDLSVYWYQQSLDQGLQFLIQYYNGEERAKGNILERFSAQQFPDLHSELNLSSLELGDSALYFCASSPRTGGNSPLHFGNGTRLTVT.